The rows below give T cell receptor beta chains drawn from one sample of a study of T cell repertoires in cytomegalovirus infection. TCRdb analysed the reads with MiXCR anew, one entry per CDR3 protein. The repertoire holds around 130,000 distinct CDR3 sequences, with around 25% as singletons. Their antigens are not known. The specimen sequenced was PBMCs, sequenced either directly or after in vitro stimulation (not recorded which). The receptors stem from a human donor in good health (CMV status not recorded). Some clones in this sample may be carry-over from other donors' samples. The CDR3 runs from the conserved cysteine through the conserved F or W. A D gene is named only where the DNA matches it firmly. Size is stated for part of the rows, as once, few or many counts, or as a class when the clone is expanded.

D	size	length	J	V	DNA	CDR3
TRBD2	many	14	TRBJ2-7	TRBV7-2	TGTGCCAGCAGTCTAGCGGGGGGTTCCTACGAGCAGTACTTC	CASSLAGGSYEQYF
NA	many	14	TRBJ2-7	TRBV7-2	TGTGCCAGCAGCTTACTGGGCCGGACCTACGAGCAGTACTTC	CASSLLGRTYEQYF
NA	NA	13	TRBJ2-5	TRBV27	TGTGCCAGCAGTATCCGGAGGGAAGAGACCCAGTACTTC	CASSIRREETQYF
TRBD2	NA	15	TRBJ2-7	TRBV7-2	TGTGCCAGCATCGAACTAGCGGGAGGCCCCTACGAGCAGTACTTC	CASIELAGGPYEQYF
NA	many	14	TRBJ2-5	TRBV5-6	TGTGCCAGCAGCTTGGGAAGGTGGGGAGAGACCCAGTACTTC	CASSLGRWGETQYF
NA	NA	15	TRBJ2-1	TRBV5-1	TGCGCCAGCAGCTTGGGCTCGGGGGCGCACAATGAGCAGTTCTTC	CASSLGSGAHNEQFF
NA	many	15	TRBJ2-1	TRBV7-6	TGTGCCAGCAAAATCGCCCCAACCCTCCACAATGAGCAGTTCTTC	CASKIAPTLHNEQFF
TRBD1	few	14	TRBJ1-3	TRBV10-3	TGTGCCACCGCAACAGGGGGCGCCGGAAACACCATATATTTT	CATATGGAGNTIYF
NA	NA	15	TRBJ2-3	TRBV7-9	TGTGCCAGCAGTCAAAGCAGTCGCGAAGGGGATACGCAGTATTTT	CASSQSSREGDTQYF
NA	NA	15	TRBJ2-1	TRBV7-3	TGTGCCAGCAGCTTAACACAGCTCTCCTACAATGAGCAGTTCTTC	CASSLTQLSYNEQFF
TRBD1	few	15	TRBJ1-2	TRBV7-6	TGTGCCAGCAGCCAAAACCCCGGGACAGGGAATGGCTACACCTTC	CASSQNPGTGNGYTF
TRBD2	once	13	TRBJ2-1	TRBV19	TGTGCCAGTAGATCGAGCGGGAGGTCTGAGCAGTTCTTC	CASRSSGRSEQFF
TRBD2	NA	15	TRBJ2-1	TRBV24-1	TGTGCCACCAGTGACCGGACTAGCGGGAGTGAGACCCAGTTCTTC	CATSDRTSGSETQFF
NA	NA	14	TRBJ2-2	TRBV19	TGTGCCAGTAACTTTGGAGTTGCCACCGGGGAGCTGTTTTTT	CASNFGVATGELFF
TRBD1	NA	14	TRBJ1-4	TRBV10-3	TGTGCCATCAGTGCGACAGGGAGAGGTGAAAAACTGTTTTTT	CAISATGRGEKLFF
NA	many	15	TRBJ1-5	TRBV7-2	TGTGCCAGCAGCTTAACGACAGTTAGCAATCAGCCCCAGCATTTT	CASSLTTVSNQPQHF
NA	many	15	TRBJ1-5	TRBV28	TGTGCCAGCAGTGGGGGCCCGGCGGGCAATCAGCCCCAGCATTTT	CASSGGPAGNQPQHF
NA	many	13	TRBJ1-1	TRBV7-2	TGTGCCAGCAGCTTAGTACAGGGCACTGAAGCTTTCTTT	CASSLVQGTEAFF
TRBD2	NA	15	TRBJ2-3	TRBV20-1	TGCAGTGCTATATCCGGTAGCGGGAGACAAGATACGCAGTATTTT	CSAISGSGRQDTQYF
TRBD2	few	16	TRBJ2-7	TRBV4-1	TGCGCCAGCAGCCAAGATTTGGGACTAGTAGTCTACGAGCAGTACTTC	CASSQDLGLVVYEQYF
NA	few	14	TRBJ2-1	TRBV5-6	TGTGCCAGCAGCCCTAAACTAATCTACAATGAGCAGTTCTTC	CASSPKLIYNEQFF
NA	many	12	TRBJ1-1	TRBV7-8	TGTGCCAGCAGCTTATGGCCAGATGAAGCTTTCTTT	CASSLWPDEAFF
NA	NA	16	TRBJ2-5	TRBV6-1	TGTGCCAGCAGTGCTTCTAGGGTCCCCGTACAAGAGACCCAGTACTTC	CASSASRVPVQETQYF
TRBD2	few	14	TRBJ2-7	TRBV12-3/TRBV12-4	TGTGCCAGCACCCGTACCGGACTAGCGGGAGGCCGGTACTTC	CASTRTGLAGGRYF
NA	many	14	TRBJ2-3	TRBV4-2	TGTGCCAGCAGCAGGGAGGAGAGCACAGATACGCAGTATTTT	CASSREESTDTQYF
TRBD1	NA	16	TRBJ2-7	TRBV28	TGTGCCAGCAGAACCTCCGGGACAGGGGGTTCCTACGAGCAGTACTTC	CASRTSGTGGSYEQYF
NA	few	13	TRBJ1-1	TRBV7-2	TGTGCCAGCAGCCCACAAGGACGTCTTGAAGCTTTCTTT	CASSPQGRLEAFF
TRBD1	few	15	TRBJ2-5	TRBV5-6	TGTGCCAGCAGCTTGGCTGGCAGGGGGCAGGAGGCCCAGTACTTC	CASSLAGRGQEAQYF
NA	NA	11	TRBJ1-6	TRBV11-2	TGTGCCAGCAGTTCTCAACAGACCCTCCACTTT	CASSSQQTLHF
NA	NA	14	TRBJ1-1	TRBV28	TGTGCCAGCAGTTTCGTCAGGATTAACACTGAAGCTTTCTTT	CASSFVRINTEAFF